Listed here are 25 T cell receptor beta chains from one sample, sequenced in a study of T cell repertoires in cytomegalovirus infection. No antigen is known for these receptors. TCRdb fed the reads into MiXCR, producing one record per CDR3 protein. Among approximately 500,000 distinct CDR3 sequences, 33% were seen once, and the ten largest hold 17%. Source: cultured PBMCs, taken from culture after CMV antigen stimulation. These receptors all stem from a human donor in good health (CMV status not recorded). Some clones in this sample may be carry-over from other donors' samples.

This clonotype was seen just once. The gene calls are TRBV7-6 and TRBJ2-7, with D tentatively TRBD1 or TRBD2 (5 bases each). CDR3 length: 14 amino acids. Germline V lookup: CDR1 SGHVS, CDR2 FNYEAQ. Trimming left V 5 bases short and J 6 bases short, with 17 bases between. The CDR3 sequence is CASSRGSTSGEQYV. DNA for the CDR3: TGTGCCAGCAGCCGGGGCTCAACGTCTGGCGAGCAGTACGTC.

This clonotype was found many times. The chain couples TRBV20-1 to TRBJ2-1; D may be TRBD2 (5 bases). The CDR3 spans 14 residues. Per germline, CDR1 DFQATT and CDR2 SNEGSKA (reference sequence). The germline V and J ends were trimmed by 4 bases and 0 bases, with 10 bases remaining between them. This CDR3 reads CSATHTSSYNEQFF. CDR3 nucleotides: TGCAGTGCTACCCATACTAGCTCCTACAATGAGCAGTTCTTC.

The chain is built from TRBV27 and TRBJ1-5; D remains ambiguous. The germline V gene has CDR1 MNHEY and CDR2 SMNVEV (reference sequence). The CDR3 is 14 amino acids. V dropped 0 bases and J dropped 4 bases, with 7 bases sitting between them. The CDR3 loop is CASSLSYLNQPQHF. The DNA for the CDR3 is TGTGCCAGCAGTTTATCGTACCTGAATCAGCCCCAGCATTTT.

In this sample, this clonotype turned up a few times. J is TRBJ1-5 and V is TRBV24-1; D possibly corresponds to TRBD1 (6 bases). V was cut by 3 bases and J by 3 bases, with 14 bases left in between. CDR1 is KGHDR and CDR2 is SFDVKD in the germline V gene. CDR3 length: 16 residues. CDR3 sequence (DNA): TGTGCCACCAGTGATCCCGGACAGCCTGACAATCAGCCCCAGCATTTT. Its protein product is CATSDPGQPDNQPQHF.

The genes are TRBV5-6 and TRBJ1-1; D is unclear. Deletions cut 0 bases from V and 1 base from J, with 13 bases between. Germline V gene sequence: CDR1 SGHDT, CDR2 YYEEEE. The CDR3 totals 16 residues. In DNA form, the CDR3 reads TGTGCCAGCAGCTTGGAGACGGGAAGTAGGAACACTGAAGCTTTCTTT. Translating it yields CASSLETGSRNTEAFF.

The chain joins TRBV20-1 to TRBJ1-3; unclear D gene. CDR1 and CDR2 (germline): DFQATT, SNEGSKA (reference sequence). CDR3 length equals 14 residues. Trimming shortened V by 5 bases and J by 7 bases, and 18 bases separated the two germline ends. CDR3 in DNA: TGCAGTGCTGCCCCCGGGATCCCGGACAACACCATATATTTT. Residues: CSAAPGIPDNTIYF.

This clonotype appeared a few times. The chain employs TRBV12-3 or TRBV12-4 and TRBJ2-1; 8 bases line up with TRBD2. The trim removed 7 bases at V and 8 bases at J, leaving 10 bases unmatched. The CDR3 loop spans 14 amino acids. CDR3 sequence (DNA): TGTGCCAGCAAAGGGACTAGATTGGGTGATGAGCAGTTCTTC. It is translated as CASKGTRLGDEQFF.

This clonotype was seen only a few times. The genes are TRBV6-1 and TRBJ1-5, with D tentatively TRBD1 (5 bases). The CDR3 runs to 16 residues. V was pared by 3 bases and J by 2 bases, with 14 bases between. Germline V gives CDR1 MNHNS, CDR2 SASEGT. CDR3 amino acids: CASSDAVRVGNQPQHF. CDR3 in DNA: TGTGCCAGCAGTGACGCGGTCAGGGTGGGCAATCAGCCCCAGCATTTT.

This clonotype was counted only a few times. This CDR3 is CASSHRPTYEQYF. CDR3 bases: TGTGCCAGCAGCCATAGACCGACCTACGAGCAGTACTTC. The chain employs TRBV28 and TRBJ2-7; no definite D call. Germline values: CDR1 MDHEN, CDR2 SYDVKM. The CDR3 spans 13 residues. V was cut by 6 bases and J by 2 bases, with 11 bases left in between.

This clonotype was detected a few times. The chain combines TRBV27 with TRBJ2-7, with unresolved D. CDR1 and CDR2 from the germline V gene are MNHEY and SMNVEV (reference sequence). Trimming cost V 4 bases and J 4 bases, with 11 bases left between them. This CDR3 spans 13 amino acids. CDR3 sequence: CASSYGAGYEQYV. CDR3 sequence (DNA): TGTGCCAGCAGTTACGGCGCTGGGTACGAGCAGTACGTC.

DNA of the CDR3: TGTGCTAGTGGTTTGGTACTAGGCAGGTTGAACACTGAAGCTTTCTTT. Translation gives CASGLVLGRLNTEAFF. The V call is TRBV12-5, the J call TRBJ1-1; D gene unclear. Trimming shortened V by 0 bases and J by 0 bases, and 11 bases separated the two germline ends. This CDR3 spans 16 amino acids. CDR1 is LGHNT, CDR2 FRNRAP, per germline.

This chain uses TRBV11-2 with TRBJ2-3; maybe TRBD1 (6 bases). The CDR3 extends over 15 amino acids. The germline V gene has CDR1 SGHAT and CDR2 FQNNGV. Trimming removed 1 base at V and 3 bases at J, with 11 bases between. The CDR3 here is CASSLVGQATDTQYF. The CDR3 DNA reads as TGTGCCAGCAGCTTAGTGGGACAAGCTACAGATACGCAGTATTTT. Filled out from reference TRBV11-2 and TRBJ2-3, the complete variable domain reads EAGVAQSPRYKIIEKRQSVAFWCNPISGHATLYWYQQILGQGPKLLIQFQNNGVVDDSQLPKDRFSAERLKGVDSTLKIQPAKLEDSAVYLCASSLVGQATDTQYFGPGTRLTVL.

On this clonotype: This clone may be a read error of a much larger clone one base away. The rearrangement joins TRBV7-2 to TRBJ2-5; tentative D call: TRBD1 (5 bases). The CDR3 extends over 14 amino acids. Germline V gene data show CDR1 as SGHTA and CDR2 as FQGNSA. CDR3 in amino acids: CASSPPGHQGTQYF. CDR3 in DNA: TGTGCCAGCAGCCCCCCCGGACACCAAGGGACCCAGTACTTC.

This clonotype was seen ten or more times. The chain couples TRBV7-2 to TRBJ1-1; D unresolved. V was clipped by 5 bases and J by 3 bases, with 13 bases between them. The CDR3 totals 14 residues. Germline values: CDR1 SGHTA, CDR2 FQGNSA. For the CDR3, the DNA is TGTGCCAGCAGCCCTTGGGCCGGGGACACTGAAGCTTTCTTT. Translation gives CASSPWAGDTEAFF.

The sample holds many counts of this clonotype. The chain links TRBV7-9 to TRBJ2-1; D gene unclear. This CDR3 has 12 residues. CDR1 and CDR2 from the germline V gene are SEHNR and FQNEAQ (reference sequence). V was shortened by 4 bases and J by 4 bases, with 5 bases between the two germline ends. CDR3 sequence (DNA): TGTGCCAGCAGCTACAGTTACAATGAGCAGTTCTTC. Translated, it gives CASSYSYNEQFF. Full variable domain (remainder filled in from reference TRBV7-9 and TRBJ2-1): DTGVSQNPRHKITKRGQNVTFRCDPISEHNRLYWYRQTLGQGPEFLTYFQNEAQLEKSRLLSDRFSAERPKGSFSTLEIQRTEQGDSAMYLCASSYSYNEQFFGPGTRLTVL.

This clonotype was counted ten times or more. The chain carries TRBV7-2 and TRBJ1-4; 8 nucleotides match TRBD1. The V gene end was trimmed by 1 base and the J gene end by 7 bases; junction bases not matched to a gene: 2. In germline, CDR1 is SGHTA, CDR2 FQGNSA. The CDR3 runs to 14 residues. CDR3 region: CASSLGTGFEKLFF. The CDR3 DNA reads TGTGCCAGCAGCTTAGGGACAGGGTTTGAAAAACTGTTTTTT.

This clonotype was recorded a few times. CDR3 in amino acids: CASSYHKDRGTDTQYF. The DNA for the CDR3 is TGTGCCAGCAGCTATCATAAGGATAGAGGCACAGATACGCAGTATTTT. This chain links TRBV7-3 with TRBJ2-3; D unclear. Germline loops: CDR1 SGHTA, CDR2 FQGTGA. This CDR3 comprises 16 residues. The V end lost 4 bases, the J end lost 1 base, and 15 bases lay between the germline ends. Full variable domain (rest looked up from reference TRBV7-3 and TRBJ2-3): GAGVSQTPSNKVTEKGKYVELRCDPISGHTALYWYRQSLGQGPEFLIYFQGTGAADDSGLPNDRFFAVRPEGSVSTLKIQRTERGDSAVYLCASSYHKDRGTDTQYFGPGTRLTVL.

The rearrangement uses TRBV19 and TRBJ2-7, with D tentatively TRBD1 (5 bases). CDR1 is LNHDA and CDR2 is SQIVND in the germline V gene (reference sequence). V lost 9 bases and J lost 1, with 13 bases in between. The CDR3 totals 13 residues. The CDR3 bases are TGTGCCAGAGAACCAGACAGATCCTACGAGCAGTACTTC. Translating gives CAREPDRSYEQYF. Full variable domain (missing parts from reference TRBV19 and TRBJ2-7): DGGITQSPKYLFRKEGQNVTLSCEQNLNHDAMYWYRQDPGQGLRLIYYSQIVNDFQKGDIAEGYSVSREKKESFPLTVTSAQKNPTAFYLCAREPDRSYEQYFGPGTRLTVT.

This clonotype was counted between two and nine times. J is TRBJ1-4 and V is TRBV12-3 or TRBV12-4; 8 bases are a match to TRBD1. The ends lost 3 bases at V and 2 bases at J; junction bases unmatched: 8. The CDR3 is 17 residues long. The CDR3 nucleotides read TGTGCCAGCAGTTTCTGGGTCAGGGGGCACACTAATGAAAAACTGTTTTTT. The encoded protein is CASSFWVRGHTNEKLFF.

This clonotype was detected a few times. The rearrangement joins TRBV7-6 to TRBJ1-5, with unresolved D. CDR1 and CDR2 from the germline V gene are SGHVS and FNYEAQ. The ends were cut back, 1 base at V and 5 bases at J, with 12 bases in the middle. The length of the CDR3 is 15 residues. CDR3 loop: CASSLGKGIHQPQHF. CDR3 nucleotide sequence: TGTGCCAGCAGCTTAGGAAAGGGCATCCATCAGCCCCAGCATTTT.

This chain connects TRBV19 to TRBJ2-3, with TRBD2 matching over 11 bases. The CDR3 has 16 amino acids. Germline V CDR1 and CDR2: LNHDA, SQIVND (reference sequence). V gave up 6 bases and J gave up 2 bases; unmatched junction bases: 7. CDR3 sequence: CASSPGLAEPTDTQYF. The CDR3 DNA follows: TGTGCCAGTAGCCCGGGACTAGCGGAGCCCACAGATACGCAGTATTTT.

This clonotype was seen ten or more times. The chain uses TRBV7-8 and TRBJ1-6, with D tentatively TRBD1 (6 bases). Germline assignment: CDR1 SGHVS and CDR2 FQNEAQ. This CDR3 spans 12 amino acids. The V gene lost 8 bases and the J gene lost 5 bases, with 7 bases spanning the gap. CDR3 DNA: TGTGCCAGCGGACAGAATAATTCACCCCTCCACTTT. Encoded protein: CASGQNNSPLHF.

This clonotype was seen ten or more times. The chain couples TRBV7-2 to TRBJ2-3; no clear D. The germline V and J ends were trimmed by 7 bases and 2 bases, with 13 bases remaining between them. The CDR3 totals 14 residues. Germline V gene data show CDR1 as SGHTA and CDR2 as FQGNSA. Here the CDR3 DNA reads TGTGCCAGCACTCTAAGGCGGACCACAGATACGCAGTATTTT. Translated: CASTLRRTTDTQYF.

This chain links TRBV28 with TRBJ2-7, with 8 bases lining up with TRBD1. Germline V gene sequence: CDR1 MDHEN, CDR2 SYDVKM. The CDR3 runs to 15 residues. Germline trimming cut 5 bases from V and 6 bases from J; bases unmatched to any gene: 12. In DNA, the CDR3 is TGTGCCAGCAGTCCCCCGGGACAGGCATCTGGCGAGCAGTACGTC. This translates into CASSPPGQASGEQYV.

This clonotype was seen a few times. This chain connects TRBV5-1 to TRBJ2-3, with D possibly TRBD1 on 5 matching bases. V lost 2 bases and J lost 4, with 8 bases in between. The CDR3 covers 13 residues. Germline loops: CDR1 SGHRS, CDR2 YFSETQ. CDR3 in amino acids: CASSLQVADTQYF. CDR3 DNA sequence: TGCGCCAGCAGCTTACAGGTCGCAGATACGCAGTATTTT.